The clone carrying this T cell receptor (beta chain) has a count of ten or more. One entry per CDR3 protein, called by TCRdb with MiXCR from the 5' RACE reads. The table records tens of thousands of distinct CDR3 sequences, 4.6% of them present only once. CDR1 is SGHRS, CDR2 YFSETQ, per germline. V was pared by 4 bases and J by 2 bases, with 3 bases of the junction left unmatched. The CDR3 runs 15 residues. This specimen belongs to a study of early T cells in non-severe SARS-CoV-2 infection. The chain recombines TRBV5-1 with TRBJ2-1; 10 bases align to TRBD2. This TCR was sampled from an adult who was a healthcare worker with PCR-confirmed SARS-CoV-2 infection or an uninfected control (not recorded which). The sample consisted of whole blood. The CDR3 region has the DNA TGCGCCAGCAGCCGGACTAGCGGAACCTACAATGAGCAGTTCTTC. Its protein product is CASSRTSGTYNEQFF. The variable domain in full, completed from reference TRBV5-1 and TRBJ2-1, reads KAGVTQTPRYLIKTRGQQVTLSCSPISGHRSVSWYQQTPGQGLQFLFEYFSETQRNKGNFPGRFSGRQFSNSRSEMNVSTLELGDSALYLCASSRTSGTYNEQFFGPGTRLTVL.